These T cell receptor beta chains were read from a single sample in a study of blood T cell repertoires in COVID-19. The table came from immunoSEQ multiplex PCR; TCRdb's copy has only in-frame clones and leaves some out. The data contain 150,000 to 200,000 clones, about 93% of them seen just once; the ten biggest clones take up 3.5% to 5%. What was sequenced was peripheral blood. The receptors originated from a woman in her forties or fifties with acute or convalescent COVID-19. Each CDR3 is given with its conserved first and last residue. A D gene is named only where the DNA matches it firmly. The size field is filled for only some rows; it gives once, few, many or a size class.

>NA|NA|TRBV30|TRBJ2-6
TGTGCCTGGAGTCCCACAGGGTTTCGTGGGGCCAACGTCCTGACTTTC
CAWSPTGFRGANVLTF
>TRBD1|NA|TRBV19|TRBJ1-5
TGTGCCAGTAGTATCAGACAGGGGGCTGGTCAGCCCCAGCATTTT
CASSIRQGAGQPQHF
>TRBD1|NA|TRBV6-5|TRBJ1-2
TGTGCCAGCAGTCGGAAGACAGGGTCCTATGGCTACACCTTC
CASSRKTGSYGYTF
>NA|NA|TRBV10-1|TRBJ2-7
TGCGCCAGCAGTGAGGTCGGGGAAGGAGGCGAGCAGTACTTC
CASSEVGEGGEQYF
>NA|NA|TRBV27|TRBJ2-3
TGTGCCAGCAGTTTGGGCAGGGGCGTCACAGATACGCAGTATTTT
CASSLGRGVTDTQYF
>TRBD1|once|TRBV25-1|TRBJ1-5
TGTGCCAGCAGTGGACAGGGGGGTCAGCCCCAGCATTTT
CASSGQGGQPQHF
>TRBD1|NA|TRBV27|TRBJ1-5
TGTGCCAGCAGGCCCCTCGGGACAGTAAATCAGCCCCAGCATTTT
CASRPLGTVNQPQHF
>TRBD2|NA|TRBV6-5|TRBJ2-5
TGTGCCAGCAGTACCCGGGGACTATGGCGTGGGGCCCAGTACTTC
CASSTRGLWRGAQYF
>TRBD1|NA|TRBV6-2/TRBV6-3|TRBJ1-1
TGTGCCAGCAGTTACTCCCGGGGACAGGGATATACTGAAGCTTTCTTT
CASSYSRGQGYTEAFF
>NA|NA|TRBV6-2/TRBV6-3|TRBJ1-2
TGTGCCAGCAGCTCCGGGACACCCGTCCCCTATGGCTACACCTTC
CASSSGTPVPYGYTF
>TRBD1|NA|TRBV6-5|TRBJ2-1
TGTGCCAGCAGTTACACAGGGGGCTCCTACAATGAGCAGTTCTTC
CASSYTGGSYNEQFF
>TRBD1|NA|TRBV6-5|TRBJ1-6
TGTGCCAGCAGGGGACAGGGGAAGACGAATTCACCCCTCCACTTT
CASRGQGKTNSPLHF
>NA|once|TRBV11-3|TRBJ1-2
TGTGCCAGCAGCTTAGGACCCACAGAGGGGAGGGATGGCTACACCTTC
CASSLGPTEGRDGYTF
>TRBD1|NA|TRBV28|TRBJ2-7
TGTGCCAGCGCAGGGGGAAGGAGCGAGCAGTACTTC
CASAGGRSEQYF
>TRBD2|NA|TRBV19|TRBJ2-6
TGTGCCAGTAGTCAACTAGCGGGGGTCTCTGGGGCCAACGTCCTGACTTTC
CASSQLAGVSGANVLTF
>NA|NA|TRBV13|TRBJ2-5
TGTGCCAGCAGCTGGCGTGGAGACCAAGAGACCCAGTACTTC
CASSWRGDQETQYF
>NA|NA|TRBV20-1|TRBJ2-5
TGCAGTGCTAGCTATGAGACCCAGTACTTC
CSASYETQYF
>NA|NA|TRBV7-9|TRBJ2-7
TGTGCCAGCAGCCCCCGCGGCTCCTACGAGCAGTACTTC
CASSPRGSYEQYF
>NA|NA|TRBV28|TRBJ2-1
TGTGCCAGCAGTTTAACCCTTACTAGCCTCATGGTCCATGAGCAGTTCTTC
CASSLTLTSLMVHEQFF
>TRBD1|once|TRBV28|TRBJ1-2
TGTGCCAGCACAGGGGGCGCTAACTATGGCTACACCTTC
CASTGGANYGYTF
>TRBD1|once|TRBV30|TRBJ1-5
TGTGCCTGGAGTGTACTTGGACAGGGCGATCAGCCCCAGCATTTT
CAWSVLGQGDQPQHF
>NA|NA|TRBV2|TRBJ2-7
TGTGCCAGCAGCCGGGACACCTACGAGCAGTACTTC
CASSRDTYEQYF
>TRBD2|once|TRBV13|TRBJ2-1
TGTGCCAGCAGCTCCACGCTAGCGGGGGGAAGTCTGTTCTTC
CASSSTLAGGSLFF
>TRBD1|NA|TRBV6-2/TRBV6-3|TRBJ2-1
TGTGCCAGCAGTTACGGACAGGGGGCGTCCAATGAGCAGTTCTTC
CASSYGQGASNEQFF
>NA|NA|TRBV19|TRBJ2-1
TGTGCCAGTAGCTCGGACACCCCGGAATTCTTC
CASSSDTPEFF
>NA|NA|TRBV30|TRBJ2-3
TGTGCCTCAACAGGGAAAAGAACAGATACGCAGTATTTT
CASTGKRTDTQYF
>TRBD1|NA|TRBV28|TRBJ1-6
TGTGCCAGCAGATTTAACAGGGGGCAGCAAAGTTCACCCCTCCACTTT
CASRFNRGQQSSPLHF
>NA|NA|TRBV18|TRBJ1-3
TGTGCCAGCTCACCGTTAACAGACTCTGGAAACACCATATATTTT
CASSPLTDSGNTIYF
>NA|NA|TRBV5-1|TRBJ1-3
TGCGCCAGCAGCTTGCAGGGATCCCTCACTGGAAACACCATATATTTT
CASSLQGSLTGNTIYF
>NA|NA|TRBV12-3/TRBV12-4|TRBJ1-1
TGTGCCAGCAGTTTCGGCAGGGATGCTGAAGCTTTCTTT
CASSFGRDAEAFF
>NA|NA|TRBV30|TRBJ1-2
TGTGCCTATGGACACTTGACAGCTATTTATGGCTACACCTTC
CAYGHLTAIYGYTF
>NA|NA|TRBV25-1|TRBJ1-1
TGTGCCAGCAGTGGCAGTCTGAACACTGAAGCTTTCTTT
CASSGSLNTEAFF
>NA|NA|TRBV28|TRBJ2-1
TGTGCCAGTTTCTCAAACCGGGACACCCCCTACAATGAGCAGTTCTTC
CASFSNRDTPYNEQFF
>NA|few|TRBV3-1/TRBV3-2|TRBJ2-2
TGTGCCAGCAGCCAAGACAGGGGAACCGGGGAGCTGTTTTTT
CASSQDRGTGELFF
>TRBD1|NA|TRBV5-1|TRBJ1-1
TGCGCCAGCAGCCAGGGACAGGGGAGTTACACTGAAGCTTTCTTT
CASSQGQGSYTEAFF
>NA|NA|TRBV6-2/TRBV6-3|TRBJ2-7
TGTGCCAGCAGTTTCCCTAATTTCTCCTACGAGCAGTACTTC
CASSFPNFSYEQYF
>NA|NA|TRBV28|TRBJ2-5
TGTGCCAGCAGCTTAGGGGCGCCCCAGTACTTC
CASSLGAPQYF
>TRBD1|NA|TRBV2|TRBJ1-1
TGTGCCACTTCGACAGGGGCGAACACTGAAGCTTTCTTT
CATSTGANTEAFF
>NA|NA|TRBV5-1|TRBJ1-2
TGCGCCAGCAGCTACGAACGCTCTACCTATGGCTACACCTTC
CASSYERSTYGYTF
>TRBD2|NA|TRBV18|TRBJ2-3
TGTGCCAGCTCACCGGGACTAGTAGGGATTAAAGATACGCAGTATTTT
CASSPGLVGIKDTQYF
>NA|NA|TRBV15|TRBJ2-5
TGTGCCACCAGCAGTTTTGAGGACCCGGCGGGGGAGACCCAGTACTTC
CATSSFEDPAGETQYF
>NA|NA|TRBV19|TRBJ2-1
TGTGCCAGTAGTATGCTGGGAGGAACCTACAATGAGCAGTTCTTC
CASSMLGGTYNEQFF
>TRBD1|NA|TRBV5-6|TRBJ2-1
TGTGCCAGCAGTTCACAGGGGATCTGGAATGAGCAGTTCTTC
CASSSQGIWNEQFF
>NA|NA|TRBV25-1|TRBJ1-1
TGTGCCAGCAGCCCAGGGGTCACGAACACTGAAGCTTTCTTT
CASSPGVTNTEAFF
>NA|NA|TRBV5-1|TRBJ2-1
TGCGCCAGCAGCAAGGGGGATCCATACAATGAGCAGTTCTTC
CASSKGDPYNEQFF
>TRBD1|NA|TRBV5-1|TRBJ2-1
TGCGCCAGCAGCTTCGGACAGGGGGCGCGGGGTGAGCAGTTCTTC
CASSFGQGARGEQFF
>NA|NA|TRBV4-1|TRBJ1-6
TGCGCCAGCAGCCAAGAGTCGGCCGGAGGTTCACCCCTCCACTTT
CASSQESAGGSPLHF